This TCR beta chain was obtained from a study of blood T cells in healthy people across ages. It was with a sample-barcoded 5' primer and a J-beta primer mix that a second PCR of roughly 7 to 12 cycles was run. TCRdb ran MiXCR on the 5' RACE reads and lists one entry per CDR3 protein. The sample includes about 570,000 distinct CDR3 sequences, about 26% of them seen just once. This receptor was identified in a woman aged 65 to 85 in good health. What was sequenced was blood.

CDR3: CATSPTPSGTSDQETQYF. DNA of the CDR3: TGTGCCACCAGCCCCACCCCCTCCGGGACTAGTGACCAAGAGACCCAGTACTTC. The chain has TRBV24-1 and TRBJ2-1; 8 nucleotides line up with TRBD2. The last part of the DNA fits TRBJ2-5 better; the J call may be wrong. The CDR3 has 18 residues. Germline lookup yields CDR1 KGHDR and CDR2 SFDVKD.